The 5 T cell receptor beta chains presented below share a single source sample, sequenced in a study of shared clonotypes between healthy human individuals. Assay: immunoSEQ multiplex PCR; the TCRdb copy retains only in-frame clones and omits some. The data contain roughly 700,000 clones, under 80% of them singletons. Sample: memory CD4+ T cells sorted from blood. Subset described: CD45RA-negative fraction. These receptors were collected from a woman in her 30s in good health.

The chain uses TRBV5-1 and TRBJ2-6, with D perhaps TRBD1 (5 bases). The CDR3 runs to 14 residues. Per the germline V gene, CDR1 is SGHRS and CDR2 is YFSETQ. V was clipped by 3 bases and J by 8 bases, with 12 bases between them. In DNA form, the CDR3 reads TGCGCCAGCAGCTCTTTGCAGGGATCCAACGTCCTGACTTTC. It translates to CASSSLQGSNVLTF.

This rearrangement joins TRBV7-2 to TRBJ2-5; TRBD2 aligns across 8 bases. There are 16 residues in the CDR3. The germline CDR1 and CDR2 sequences are SGHTA and FQGNSA. V lost 4 bases, J lost 4 bases, and 11 bases stayed unmatched. The CDR3 is CASSSGLGGRRETQYF. The CDR3 DNA sequence: TGTGCCAGCAGCTCGGGTTTGGGCGGGAGGCGAGAGACCCAGTACTTC.

The rearrangement links TRBV7-6 to TRBJ2-7; D is unresolved. Germline CDR1 SGHVS, CDR2 FNYEAQ. V was clipped by 1 base and J by 3 bases, with 13 bases between them. CDR3 size: 15 residues. The CDR3, as DNA: TGTGCCAGCAGCTTAGAAATTGACGGAAACTACGAGCAGTACTTC. It encodes CASSLEIDGNYEQYF.

This chain joins TRBV7-3 and TRBJ2-2; TRBD2 is a possible D gene (5 bases). The CDR3 loop spans 14 amino acids. Trimming stripped 6 bases from V and 5 bases from J, with 13 bases between. Germline V gene lookup returns CDR1 SGHTA and CDR2 FQGTGA. This CDR3 is CASSRTSGTGELFF. CDR3 coding DNA: TGTGCCAGCAGTCGAACTTCGGGAACCGGGGAGCTGTTTTTT. Full variable domain (outside the CDR3, taken from reference TRBV7-3 and TRBJ2-2): GAGVSQTPSNKVTEKGKYVELRCDPISGHTALYWYRQSLGQGPEFLIYFQGTGAADDSGLPNDRFFAVRPEGSVSTLKIQRTERGDSAVYLCASSRTSGTGELFFGEGSRLTVL.

This chain uses TRBV5-1 with TRBJ1-2; TRBD1 aligns across 7 bases. The germline CDR1 and CDR2 sequences are SGHRS and YFSETQ. V trimming: 1 base; J trimming: 4 bases; junction bases outside the gene matches: 13. The CDR3 spans 17 residues. CDR3 sequence (DNA): TGCGCCAGCAGCTTGCACACGAACCGGGCAGGGGGCTATGGCTACACCTTC. This sequence encodes CASSLHTNRAGGYGYTF. Based on the CDR3 plus reference TRBV5-1 and TRBJ1-2, the full variable domain is KAGVTQTPRYLIKTRGQQVTLSCSPISGHRSVSWYQQTPGQGLQFLFEYFSETQRNKGNFPGRFSGRQFSNSRSEMNVSTLELGDSALYLCASSLHTNRAGGYGYTFGSGTRLTVV.